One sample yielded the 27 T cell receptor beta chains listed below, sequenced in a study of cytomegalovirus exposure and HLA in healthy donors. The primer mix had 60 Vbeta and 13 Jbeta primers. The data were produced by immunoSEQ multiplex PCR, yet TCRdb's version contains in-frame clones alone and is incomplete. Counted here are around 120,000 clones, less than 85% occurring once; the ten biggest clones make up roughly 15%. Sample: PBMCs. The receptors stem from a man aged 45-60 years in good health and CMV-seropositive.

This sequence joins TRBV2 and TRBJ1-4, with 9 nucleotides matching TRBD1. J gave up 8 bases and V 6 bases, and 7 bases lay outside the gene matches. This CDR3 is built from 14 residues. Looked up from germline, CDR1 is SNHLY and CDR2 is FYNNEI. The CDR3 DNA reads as TGTGCCAGCAGGAGGACAGGGGTTTTAGAAAAACTGTTTTTT. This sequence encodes CASRRTGVLEKLFF. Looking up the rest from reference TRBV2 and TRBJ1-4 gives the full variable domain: EPEVTQTPSHQVTQMGQEVILRCVPISNHLYFYWYRQILGQKVEFLVSFYNNEISEKSEIFDDQFSVERPDGSNFTLKIRSTKLEDSAMYFCASRRTGVLEKLFFGSGTQLSVL.

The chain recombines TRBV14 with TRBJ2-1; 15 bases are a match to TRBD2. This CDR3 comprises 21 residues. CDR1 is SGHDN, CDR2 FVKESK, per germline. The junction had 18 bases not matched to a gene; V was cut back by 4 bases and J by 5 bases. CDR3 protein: CASSPDVTGLAGGQSDNEQFF. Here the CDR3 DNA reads TGTGCCAGCAGCCCTGATGTTACGGGACTAGCGGGAGGTCAGTCAGACAATGAGCAGTTCTTC.

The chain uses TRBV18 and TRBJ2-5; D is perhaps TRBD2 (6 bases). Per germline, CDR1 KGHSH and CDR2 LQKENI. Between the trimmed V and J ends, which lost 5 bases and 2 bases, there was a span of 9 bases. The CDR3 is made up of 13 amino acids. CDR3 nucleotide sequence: TGTGCCAGCTCATCCGGACTACAAGAGACCCAGTACTTC. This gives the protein CASSSGLQETQYF.

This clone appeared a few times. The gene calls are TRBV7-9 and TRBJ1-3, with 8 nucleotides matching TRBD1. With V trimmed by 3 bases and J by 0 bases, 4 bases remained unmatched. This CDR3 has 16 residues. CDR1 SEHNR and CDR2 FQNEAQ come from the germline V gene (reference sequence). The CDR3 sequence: CASSLGGQDSGNTIYF. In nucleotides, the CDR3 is TGTGCCAGCAGCTTGGGGGGACAGGACTCTGGAAACACCATATATTTT.

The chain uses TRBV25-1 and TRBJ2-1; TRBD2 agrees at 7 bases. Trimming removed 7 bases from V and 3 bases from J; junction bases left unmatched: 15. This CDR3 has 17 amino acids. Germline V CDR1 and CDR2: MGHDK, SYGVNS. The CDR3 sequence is CASTDLGGSEHYNEQFF. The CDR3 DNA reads TGTGCCAGCACCGACCTTGGCGGGAGTGAACACTACAATGAGCAGTTCTTC.

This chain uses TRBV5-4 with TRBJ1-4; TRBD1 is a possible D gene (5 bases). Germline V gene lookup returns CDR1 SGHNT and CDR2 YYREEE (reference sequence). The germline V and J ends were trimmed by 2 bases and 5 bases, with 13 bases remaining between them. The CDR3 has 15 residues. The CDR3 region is CASSLNQGGNEKLFF. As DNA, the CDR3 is TGTGCCAGCAGCTTAAACCAGGGCGGAAATGAAAAACTGTTTTTT.

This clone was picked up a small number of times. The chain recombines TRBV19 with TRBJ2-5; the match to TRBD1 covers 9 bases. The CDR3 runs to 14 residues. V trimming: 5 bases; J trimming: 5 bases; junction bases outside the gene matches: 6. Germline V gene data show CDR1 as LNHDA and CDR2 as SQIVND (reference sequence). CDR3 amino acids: CASSPRQGVETQYF. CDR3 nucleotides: TGTGCCAGTAGTCCCCGACAGGGGGTGGAGACCCAGTACTTC.

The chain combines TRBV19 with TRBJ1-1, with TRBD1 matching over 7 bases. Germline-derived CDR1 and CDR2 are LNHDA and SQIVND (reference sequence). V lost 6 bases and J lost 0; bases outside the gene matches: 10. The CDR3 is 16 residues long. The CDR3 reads CASSPGPGTVNTEAFF. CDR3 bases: TGTGCCAGTAGCCCTGGACCCGGGACAGTGAACACTGAAGCTTTCTTT.

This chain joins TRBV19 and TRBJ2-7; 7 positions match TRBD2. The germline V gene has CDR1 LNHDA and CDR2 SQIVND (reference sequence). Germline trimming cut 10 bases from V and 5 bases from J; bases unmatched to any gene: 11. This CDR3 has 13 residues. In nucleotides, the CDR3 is TGTGCCACCTCACGTGGGGGGGTCGACGAGCAGTACTTC. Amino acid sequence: CATSRGGVDEQYF.

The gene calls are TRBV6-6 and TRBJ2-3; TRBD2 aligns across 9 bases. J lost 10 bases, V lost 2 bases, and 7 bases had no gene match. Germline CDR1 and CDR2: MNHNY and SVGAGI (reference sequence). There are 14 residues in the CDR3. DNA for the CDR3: TGTGCCAGCAGTTACGGGGCGGGGGGGCCTCCGCAGTATTTT. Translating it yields CASSYGAGGPPQYF.

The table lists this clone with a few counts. CDR3 in amino acids: CASSPGQTTNEKLFF. CDR3 sequence (DNA): TGTGCCAGCTCGCCGGGACAAACAACTAATGAAAAACTGTTTTTT. The chain combines TRBV18 with TRBJ1-4, with D possibly TRBD1 on 6 matching bases. V shed 6 bases and J shed 0 bases, with 11 bases lying between them. The CDR3 spans 15 residues. The germline gives CDR1 KGHSH, CDR2 LQKENI.

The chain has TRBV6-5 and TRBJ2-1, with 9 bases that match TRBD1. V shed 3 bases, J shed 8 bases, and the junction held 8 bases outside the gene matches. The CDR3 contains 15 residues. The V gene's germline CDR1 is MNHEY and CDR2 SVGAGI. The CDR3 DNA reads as TGTGCCAGCAGTTATAGGGACAGGGTCTTCGATGAGCAGTTCTTC. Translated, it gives CASSYRDRVFDEQFF.

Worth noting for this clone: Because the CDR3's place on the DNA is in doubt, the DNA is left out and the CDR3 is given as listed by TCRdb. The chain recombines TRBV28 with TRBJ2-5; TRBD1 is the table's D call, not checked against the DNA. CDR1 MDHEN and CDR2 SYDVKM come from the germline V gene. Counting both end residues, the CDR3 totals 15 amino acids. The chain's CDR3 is CASSFLAGGSYEQYF.

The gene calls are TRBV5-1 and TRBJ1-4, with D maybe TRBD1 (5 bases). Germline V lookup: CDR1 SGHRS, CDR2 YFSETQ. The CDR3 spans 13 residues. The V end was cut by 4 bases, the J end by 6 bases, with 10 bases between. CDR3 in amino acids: CASSPGWDEKLFF. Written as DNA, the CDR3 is TGCGCCAGCAGCCCAGGGTGGGATGAAAAACTGTTTTTT.

The CDR3 sequence: CASSQSAGISTEAFF. CDR3 DNA: TGTGCCAGCAGCCAATCCGCAGGGATCAGCACTGAAGCTTTCTTT. This rearrangement joins TRBV16 to TRBJ1-1, with D tentatively TRBD1 (5 bases). CDR3 length equals 15 residues. Germline V CDR1 and CDR2: KGHSY, FQNENV. Trimming shortened V by 0 bases and J by 4 bases, and 12 bases separated the two germline ends.

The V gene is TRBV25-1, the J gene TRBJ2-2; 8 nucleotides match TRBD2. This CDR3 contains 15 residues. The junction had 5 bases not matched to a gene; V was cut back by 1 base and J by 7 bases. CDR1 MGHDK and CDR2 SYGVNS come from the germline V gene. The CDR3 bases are TGTGCCAGCAGTGAATTAAGCGGGAGACTCGGGGAGCTGTTTTTT. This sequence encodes CASSELSGRLGELFF. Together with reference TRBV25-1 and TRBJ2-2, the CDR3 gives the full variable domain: EADIYQTPRYLVIGTGKKITLECSQTMGHDKMYWYQQDPGMELHLIHYSYGVNSTEKGDLSSESTVSRIRTEHFPLTLESARPSHTSQYLCASSELSGRLGELFFGEGSRLTVL.

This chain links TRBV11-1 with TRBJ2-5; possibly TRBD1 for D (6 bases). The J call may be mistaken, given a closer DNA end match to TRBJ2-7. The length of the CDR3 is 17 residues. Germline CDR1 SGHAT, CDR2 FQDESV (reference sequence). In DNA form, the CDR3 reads TGTGCCAGCAGCTTAGGAGTATTTGTGGACAGCTCGCCCGAGCAGTACTTC. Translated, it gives CASSLGVFVDSSPEQYF.

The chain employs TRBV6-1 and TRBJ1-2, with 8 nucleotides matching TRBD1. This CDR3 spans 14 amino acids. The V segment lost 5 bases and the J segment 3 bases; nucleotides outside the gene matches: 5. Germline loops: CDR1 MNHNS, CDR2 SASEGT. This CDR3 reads CASSLDRADYGYTF. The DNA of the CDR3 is TGTGCCAGCAGTTTGGACAGGGCGGACTATGGCTACACCTTC.

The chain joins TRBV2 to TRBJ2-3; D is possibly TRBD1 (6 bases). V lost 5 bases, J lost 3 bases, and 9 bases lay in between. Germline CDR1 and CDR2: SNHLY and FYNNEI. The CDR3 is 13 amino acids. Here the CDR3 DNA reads TGTGCCAGCAGTAACAGGGTGACAGATACGCAGTATTTT. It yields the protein CASSNRVTDTQYF.

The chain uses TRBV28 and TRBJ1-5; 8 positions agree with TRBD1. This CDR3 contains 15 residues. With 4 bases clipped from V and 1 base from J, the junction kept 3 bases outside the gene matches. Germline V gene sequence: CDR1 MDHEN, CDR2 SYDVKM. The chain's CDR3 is CASSSRQGSNQPQHF. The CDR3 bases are TGTGCCAGCAGTTCACGACAGGGGAGCAATCAGCCCCAGCATTTT.

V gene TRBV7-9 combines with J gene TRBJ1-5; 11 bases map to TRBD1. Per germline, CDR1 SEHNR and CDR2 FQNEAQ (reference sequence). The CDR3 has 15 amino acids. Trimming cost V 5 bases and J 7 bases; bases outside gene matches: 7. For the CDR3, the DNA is TGTGCCAGCAGCCGGGACAGGGGGGTACGGCAGCCCCAGCATTTT. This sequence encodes CASSRDRGVRQPQHF.

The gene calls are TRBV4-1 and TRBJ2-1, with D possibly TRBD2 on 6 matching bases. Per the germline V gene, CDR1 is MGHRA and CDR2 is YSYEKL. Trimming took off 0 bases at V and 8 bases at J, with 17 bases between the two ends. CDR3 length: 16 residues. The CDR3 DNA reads TGCGCCAGCAGCCAAGACTCGGGACTTCCGGGCGATGAGCAGTTCTTC. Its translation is CASSQDSGLPGDEQFF.

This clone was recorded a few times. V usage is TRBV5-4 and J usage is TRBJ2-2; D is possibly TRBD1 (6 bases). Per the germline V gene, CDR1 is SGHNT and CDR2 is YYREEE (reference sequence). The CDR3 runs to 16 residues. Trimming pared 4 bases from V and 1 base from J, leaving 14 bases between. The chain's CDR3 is CASSVPGQLNTGELFF. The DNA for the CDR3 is TGTGCCAGCAGCGTTCCGGGACAACTGAACACCGGGGAGCTGTTTTTT.

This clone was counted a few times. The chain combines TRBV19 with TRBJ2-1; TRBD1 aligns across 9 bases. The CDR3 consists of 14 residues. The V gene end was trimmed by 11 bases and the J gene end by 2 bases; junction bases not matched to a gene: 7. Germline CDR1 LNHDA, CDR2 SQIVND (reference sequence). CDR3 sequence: CAASDRGTYNEQFF. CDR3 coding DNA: TGTGCCGCCTCCGACAGGGGGACCTACAATGAGCAGTTCTTC.

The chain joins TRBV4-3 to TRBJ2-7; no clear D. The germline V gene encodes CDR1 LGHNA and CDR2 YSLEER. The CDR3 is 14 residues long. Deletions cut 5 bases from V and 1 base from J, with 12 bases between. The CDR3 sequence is CASSYSGTSYEQYF. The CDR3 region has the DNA TGCGCCAGCAGCTATTCGGGTACATCCTACGAGCAGTACTTC.

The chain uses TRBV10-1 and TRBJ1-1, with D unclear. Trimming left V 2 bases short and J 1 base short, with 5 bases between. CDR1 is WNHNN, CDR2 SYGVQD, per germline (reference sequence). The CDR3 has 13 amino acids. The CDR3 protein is CASSETANTEAFF. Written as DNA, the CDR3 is TGCGCCAGCAGTGAGACAGCGAACACTGAAGCTTTCTTT.

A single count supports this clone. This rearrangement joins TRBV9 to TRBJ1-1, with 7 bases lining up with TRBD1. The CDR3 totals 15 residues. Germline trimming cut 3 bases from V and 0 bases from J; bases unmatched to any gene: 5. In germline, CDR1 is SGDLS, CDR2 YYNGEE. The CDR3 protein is CASSARQGLNTEAFF. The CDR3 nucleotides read TGTGCCAGCAGCGCACGACAGGGTTTGAACACTGAAGCTTTCTTT.